A single sample is the source of the 12 T cell receptor beta chains below, sequenced in a study of T cells in women clearing cervical HPV infection. This table comes from immunoSEQ multiplex PCR, and its TCRdb copy is limited to in-frame clones, with some not included. The sample table sets out 25,000 to 35,000 clones. The sequenced sample was blood buffy coat. The receptors here all came from a woman between 18 and 70 years old with a cervical HPV16 infection that either progressed to CIN3+ or cleared (not recorded which).

Turning to this clone: From the germline J gene comes the end of the CDR3, since the read stops 3 residues before it. The V and J genes are TRBV5-1 and TRBJ2-5; D is unclear. This CDR3 has 13 amino acids. Germline V CDR1 and CDR2: SGHRS, YFSETQ. The germline V and J ends were trimmed by 0 bases and 2 bases, with 5 bases remaining between them. This chain's CDR3 is CASSLGQQETQYF. The CDR3 bases that were read are TGCGCCAGCAGCTTGGGCCAGCAAGAGACC.

CDR3 bases read: TGCAGTGCTAAAATCGGTAGCAATCAGCCG. Amino acids: CSAKIGSNQP. The full-length CDR3 reads as CSAKIGSNQPQYF. The rearrangement uses TRBV20-1 and TRBJ2-3; D remains ambiguous. The CDR3 end lies 3 residues beyond the end of the read and is filled in from the germline J gene. The germline gives CDR1 DFQATT, CDR2 SNEGSKA (reference sequence). There are 13 residues in the CDR3.

In the case of this clone: The read terminates 3 residues before the CDR3 end, so the remaining end is supplied by the germline J gene. The gene calls are TRBV5-1 and TRBJ1-2; weak D call: TRBD1 (6 bases). Per the germline V gene, CDR1 is SGHRS and CDR2 is YFSETQ. This CDR3 contains 15 residues. Incomplete CDR3 DNA: TGCGCCAGCAGCTTGAATCCGGGGGGCCAAGAGACC. Translated: CASSLNPGGQET. The whole CDR3 is CASSLNPGGQETYTF.

Worth noting for this clone: Read data end 3 residues before the CDR3 end; the end is taken from the germline J gene. The V and J genes are TRBV4-1 and TRBJ1-4; D perhaps matches TRBD1 (6 bases). The CDR3 loop spans 14 amino acids. Trimming removed 3 bases at V and 8 bases at J, with 13 bases between. Per germline, CDR1 MGHRA and CDR2 YSYEKL. The CDR3 sequence: CASSHPPRGEKLFF. The covered CDR3 bases are TGCGCCAGCAGCCACCCCCCCAGGGGAGAAAAA.

For this clone: The read falls 3 residues short of the CDR3 end, and the missing part is taken from the germline J gene. V is TRBV7-9 and J is TRBJ2-3; 9 bases agree with TRBD1. Germline CDR1 reads SEHNR; CDR2 reads FQNEAQ (reference sequence). This CDR3 has 11 amino acids. CDR3 DNA (partial): TGTGCCAGGGGACAGGGAGAGACG. Translating gives CARGQGET. The complete CDR3 sequence is CARGQGETQYF.

Incomplete CDR3 DNA: TGTGCCAGCAGCCCCACGGGTGCAGATACG. Its translation is CASSPTGADT. The CDR3, in full, reads CASSPTGADTQYF. The J gene is TRBJ2-3, the V gene TRBV7-2; D is uncertain. The read terminates 3 residues before the CDR3 end, so the remaining end is supplied by the germline J gene. The CDR3 loop spans 13 amino acids. Germline V gives CDR1 SGHTA, CDR2 FQGNSA. V was clipped by 5 bases and J by 4 bases, with 10 bases between them. Supplemented by reference TRBV7-2 and TRBJ2-3, the full variable domain reads GAGVSQSPSNKVTEKGKDVELRCDPISGHTALYWYRQSLGQGLEFLIYFQGNSAPDKSGLPSDRFSAERTGGSVSTLTIQRTQQEDSAVYLCASSPTGADTQYFGPGTRLTVL.

Comment on this clone: The read ends 3 residues shy of where the CDR3 ends; the end is completed using the germline J gene. The rearrangement links TRBV7-3 to TRBJ2-1; 8 bases are shared with TRBD2. With V trimmed by 3 bases and J by 3 bases, 10 bases remained unmatched. Germline V gene data show CDR1 as SGHTA and CDR2 as FQGTGA. The CDR3 runs to 17 residues. The CDR3 bases that were read are TGTGCCAGCAGCTTGTACCCCCTGACTAGCGTCTACAATGAG. Translating it yields CASSLYPLTSVYNE. The whole CDR3 is CASSLYPLTSVYNEQFF.

A word on this clone: At one boundary the junction diverges from the germline segment, which might be a read error. The read terminates 3 residues before the CDR3 end, so the remaining end is supplied by the germline J gene. The rearrangement links TRBV20-1 to TRBJ2-5; weak D call: TRBD1 (5 bases). Germline values: CDR1 DFQATT, CDR2 SNEGSKA (reference sequence). This CDR3 region has 15 residues. The chain's CDR3 is CNALNDSWYQETQYF. Partial CDR3 DNA: TGCAATGCTCTAAATGACAGTTGGTACCAAGAGACC.

As to this clone: The read ends 3 residues before the CDR3 terminus; that terminus is restored from the germline J gene. The chain combines TRBV4-2 with TRBJ1-3; D gene unclear. V dropped 0 bases and J dropped 5 bases, with 8 bases sitting between them. Germline CDR1 reads LGHNA; CDR2 reads YNFKEQ. This CDR3 has 14 amino acids. The CDR3 sequence: CASSQEVGRNTIYF. CDR3 DNA (partial): TGTGCCAGCAGCCAAGAAGTTGGCCGAAACACC.

CDR3 sequence reads: CASSLSRVNEQFF. CDR3 DNA, as far as it was read: TGTGCCAGCAGTTTGTCCAGAGTAAATGAG. The V call is TRBV28, the J call TRBJ2-1; D gene ambiguous. The DNA ends 3 residues before the CDR3 does, and the rest of the CDR3 is filled in from the germline J gene. The CDR3 has 13 amino acids. Germline CDR1 MDHEN, CDR2 SYDVKM. Trimming removed 3 bases at V and 7 bases at J, with 10 bases between.

Note on this clone: The sample carries other DNA sequences with the same CDR3. CDR3 loop: CASSLSSRGYTF. The part of the CDR3 DNA that was read is TGCGCCAGCAGCTTGAGTTCAAGGGGT. This chain uses TRBV5-1 with TRBJ1-2; D perhaps matches TRBD1 (5 bases). The sequenced fragment ends 3 residues before the CDR3 boundary, so the rest is inferred from the germline J gene. In germline, CDR1 is SGHRS, CDR2 YFSETQ. The CDR3 sequence is 12 residues long.

Points on this clone: The CDR3 extends 3 residues past the end of the read, so its final part is completed from the germline J gene. The J gene is TRBJ1-5, the V gene TRBV20-1; no firm D call. Germline-derived CDR1 and CDR2 are DFQATT and SNEGSKA (reference sequence). V was clipped by 0 bases and J by 3 bases, with 3 bases between them. The CDR3 has 12 amino acids. This CDR3 reads CSARDLNQPQHF. The CDR3 bases that were read are TGCAGTGCTAGAGATCTCAATCAGCCC.